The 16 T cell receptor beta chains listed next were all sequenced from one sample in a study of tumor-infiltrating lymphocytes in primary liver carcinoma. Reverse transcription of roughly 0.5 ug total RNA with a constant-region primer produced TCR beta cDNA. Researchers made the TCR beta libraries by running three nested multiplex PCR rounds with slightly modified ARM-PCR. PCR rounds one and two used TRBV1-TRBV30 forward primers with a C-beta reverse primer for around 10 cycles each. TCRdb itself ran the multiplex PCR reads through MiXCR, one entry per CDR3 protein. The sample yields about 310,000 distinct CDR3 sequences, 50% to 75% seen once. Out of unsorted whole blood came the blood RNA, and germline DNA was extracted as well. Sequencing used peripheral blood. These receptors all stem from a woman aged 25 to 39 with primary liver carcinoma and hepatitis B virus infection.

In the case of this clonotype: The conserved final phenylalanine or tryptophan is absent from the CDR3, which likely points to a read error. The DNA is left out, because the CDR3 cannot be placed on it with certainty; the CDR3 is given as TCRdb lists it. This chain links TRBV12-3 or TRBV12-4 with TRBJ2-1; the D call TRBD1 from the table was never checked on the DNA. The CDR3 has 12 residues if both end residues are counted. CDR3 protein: CASSRPGQGLRI.

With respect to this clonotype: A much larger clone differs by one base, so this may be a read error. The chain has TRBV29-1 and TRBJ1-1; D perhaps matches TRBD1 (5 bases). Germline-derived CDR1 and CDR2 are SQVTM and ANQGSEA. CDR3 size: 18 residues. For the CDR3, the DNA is TGCAGCGTTGAATGGGGGAAGGGAAGGAAATTAATGAACACTGAAGCTCTCTTT. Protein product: CSVEWGKGRKLMNTEALF.

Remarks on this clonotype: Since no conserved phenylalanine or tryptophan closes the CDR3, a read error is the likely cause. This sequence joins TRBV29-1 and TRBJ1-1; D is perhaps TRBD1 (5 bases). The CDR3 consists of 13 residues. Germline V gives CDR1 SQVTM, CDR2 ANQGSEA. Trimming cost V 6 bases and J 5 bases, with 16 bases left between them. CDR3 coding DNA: TGCAGCGTCCAACCAAGGGACCGAACTGAAGCTTTCTCT. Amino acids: CSVQPRDRTEAFS.

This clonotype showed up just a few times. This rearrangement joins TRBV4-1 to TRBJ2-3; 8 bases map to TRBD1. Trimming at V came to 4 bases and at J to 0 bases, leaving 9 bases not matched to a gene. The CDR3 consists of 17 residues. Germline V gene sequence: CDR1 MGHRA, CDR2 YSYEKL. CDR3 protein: CASSPARTGFSTDTQYF. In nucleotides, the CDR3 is TGCGCCAGCAGCCCCGCCCGGACAGGGTTTAGCACAGATACGCAGTATTTT.

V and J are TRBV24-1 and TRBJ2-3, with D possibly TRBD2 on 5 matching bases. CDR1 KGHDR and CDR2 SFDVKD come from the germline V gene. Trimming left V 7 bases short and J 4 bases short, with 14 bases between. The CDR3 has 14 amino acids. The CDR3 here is CATRPRGSADTQYF. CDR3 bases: TGTGCCACCAGGCCCCGGGGATCTGCAGATACGCAGTATTTT.

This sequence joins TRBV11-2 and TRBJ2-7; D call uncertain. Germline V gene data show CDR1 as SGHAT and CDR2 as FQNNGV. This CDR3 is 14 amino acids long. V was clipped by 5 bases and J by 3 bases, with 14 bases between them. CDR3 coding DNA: TGTGCCAGCAGCCCCATCGACGGATACTACGAGCAGTACTTC. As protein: CASSPIDGYYEQYF. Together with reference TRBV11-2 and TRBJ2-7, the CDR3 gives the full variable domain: EAGVAQSPRYKIIEKRQSVAFWCNPISGHATLYWYQQILGQGPKLLIQFQNNGVVDDSQLPKDRFSAERLKGVDSTLKIQPAKLEDSAVYLCASSPIDGYYEQYFGPGTRLTVT.

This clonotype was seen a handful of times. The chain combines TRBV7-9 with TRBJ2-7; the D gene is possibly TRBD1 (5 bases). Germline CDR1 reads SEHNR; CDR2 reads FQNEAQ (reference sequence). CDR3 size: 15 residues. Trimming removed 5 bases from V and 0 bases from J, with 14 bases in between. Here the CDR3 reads CASSREMDNSYEQYF. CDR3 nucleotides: TGTGCCAGCAGCCGAGAGATGGACAACTCCTACGAGCAGTACTTC.

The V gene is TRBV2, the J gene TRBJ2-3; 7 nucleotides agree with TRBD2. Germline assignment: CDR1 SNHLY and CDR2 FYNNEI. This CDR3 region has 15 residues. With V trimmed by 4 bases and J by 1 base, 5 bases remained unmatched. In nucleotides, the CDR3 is TGTGCCAGCAGTGTAGCTAGCGGTGGCACAGATACGCAGTATTTT. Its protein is CASSVASGGTDTQYF. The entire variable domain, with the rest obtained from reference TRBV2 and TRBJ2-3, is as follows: EPEVTQTPSHQVTQMGQEVILRCVPISNHLYFYWYRQILGQKVEFLVSFYNNEISEKSEIFDDQFSVERPDGSNFTLKIRSTKLEDSAMYFCASSVASGGTDTQYFGPGTRLTVL.

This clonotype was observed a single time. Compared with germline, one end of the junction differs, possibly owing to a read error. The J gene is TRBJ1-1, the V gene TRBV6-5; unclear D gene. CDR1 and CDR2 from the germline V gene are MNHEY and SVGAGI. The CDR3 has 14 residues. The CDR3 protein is CTSSYHGTNTEAFF. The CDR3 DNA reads TGTACCAGCAGTTACCACGGCACGAACACTGAAGCTTTCTTT.

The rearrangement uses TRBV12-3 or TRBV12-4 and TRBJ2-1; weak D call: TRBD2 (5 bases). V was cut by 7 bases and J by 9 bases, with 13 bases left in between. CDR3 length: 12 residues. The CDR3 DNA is TGTGCCAGCAAACGGATCGCGGGTGAGCAGTTCTTC. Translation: CASKRIAGEQFF.

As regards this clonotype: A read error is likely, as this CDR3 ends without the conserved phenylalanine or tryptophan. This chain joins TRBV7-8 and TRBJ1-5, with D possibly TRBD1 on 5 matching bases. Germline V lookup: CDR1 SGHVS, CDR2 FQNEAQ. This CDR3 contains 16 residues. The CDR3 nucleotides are TGTGCCAGCAGCTTAGGATCAGGGACCATCAATCAGCCACAGCATTAT. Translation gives CASSLGSGTINQPQHY.

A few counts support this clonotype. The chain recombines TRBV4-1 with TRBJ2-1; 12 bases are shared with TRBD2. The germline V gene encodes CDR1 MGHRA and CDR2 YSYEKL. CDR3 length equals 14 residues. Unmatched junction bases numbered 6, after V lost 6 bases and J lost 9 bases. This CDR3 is CASRRGLAGGEQFF. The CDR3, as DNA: TGCGCCAGCAGACGGGGACTAGCGGGCGGTGAGCAGTTCTTC.

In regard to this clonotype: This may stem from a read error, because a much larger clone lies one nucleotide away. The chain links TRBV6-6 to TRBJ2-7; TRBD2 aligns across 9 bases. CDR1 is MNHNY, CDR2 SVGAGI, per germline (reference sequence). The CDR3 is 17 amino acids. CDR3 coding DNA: TGTGCCAGCAGTTACGGTGGGGCTAGCGGGAAGTCCTACGAGCAGTGCTTC. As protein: CASSYGGASGKSYEQCF.

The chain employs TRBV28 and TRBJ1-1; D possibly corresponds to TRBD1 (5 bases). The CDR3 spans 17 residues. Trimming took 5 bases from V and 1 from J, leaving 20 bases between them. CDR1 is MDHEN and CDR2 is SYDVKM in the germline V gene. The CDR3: CASSIVFRVYGNTEAFF. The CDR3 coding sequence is TGTGCCAGCAGTATTGTCTTCAGGGTGTACGGGAACACTGAAGCTTTCTTT.

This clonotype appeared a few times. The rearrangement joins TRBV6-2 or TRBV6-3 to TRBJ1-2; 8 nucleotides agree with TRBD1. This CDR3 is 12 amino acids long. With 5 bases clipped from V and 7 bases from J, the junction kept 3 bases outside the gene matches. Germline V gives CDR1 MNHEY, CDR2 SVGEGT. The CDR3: CASSPGQGGYTF. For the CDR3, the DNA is TGTGCCAGCAGTCCCGGACAGGGTGGCTACACCTTC.

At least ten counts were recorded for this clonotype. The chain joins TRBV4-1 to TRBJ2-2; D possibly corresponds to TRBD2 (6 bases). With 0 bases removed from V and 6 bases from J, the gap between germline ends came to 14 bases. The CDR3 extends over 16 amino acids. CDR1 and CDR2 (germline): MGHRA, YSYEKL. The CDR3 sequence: CASSQEGGGTPGELFF. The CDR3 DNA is TGCGCCAGCAGCCAAGAGGGGGGAGGAACCCCCGGGGAGCTGTTTTTT.